A single TCR beta chain is shown here with its context. Treatment reported: roughly 18 received Ad26.COV2.S at low or high dose, single or two shots; roughly five received placebo; per-sample allocation not given. Samples came from day 63 after the first vaccine or placebo injection. The sample is drawn from a study of Ad26.COV2.S vaccination and SARS-CoV-2 variants. CDR3 size: 14 residues. Germline V lookup: CDR1 MDHEN, CDR2 SYDVKM. The V gene lost 5 bases and the J gene lost 6 bases, with 15 bases spanning the gap. TCRdb's table, derived via immunoSEQ multiplex PCR, lists solely in-frame clones and lacks some. This table has around 300,000 clones, 75% to 90% appearing once.

Material: peripheral blood, obtained in a trial of Ad26.COV2.S vaccine versus placebo. The rearrangement links TRBV28 to TRBJ2-3; unclear D gene. The origin of this receptor is a person between 18 and 65 years old who received the Ad26.COV2.S COVID-19 vaccine or a placebo. The CDR3 reads CASSRPLRPDTQYF. The CDR3 coding sequence is TGTGCCAGCAGTAGACCCCTCCGGCCCGATACGCAGTATTTT.